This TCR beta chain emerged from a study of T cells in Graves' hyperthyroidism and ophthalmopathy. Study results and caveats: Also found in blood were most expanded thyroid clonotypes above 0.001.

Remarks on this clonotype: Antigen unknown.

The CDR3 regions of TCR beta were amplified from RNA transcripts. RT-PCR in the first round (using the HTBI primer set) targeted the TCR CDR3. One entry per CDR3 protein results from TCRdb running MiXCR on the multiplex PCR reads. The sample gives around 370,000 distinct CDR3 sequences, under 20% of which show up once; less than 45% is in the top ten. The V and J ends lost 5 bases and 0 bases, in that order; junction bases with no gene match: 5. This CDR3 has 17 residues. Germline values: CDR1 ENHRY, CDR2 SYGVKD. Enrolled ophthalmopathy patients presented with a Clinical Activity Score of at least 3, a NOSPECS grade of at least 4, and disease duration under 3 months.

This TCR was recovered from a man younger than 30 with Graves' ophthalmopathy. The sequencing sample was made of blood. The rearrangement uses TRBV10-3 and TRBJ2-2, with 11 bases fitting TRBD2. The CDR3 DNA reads TGTGCCATCAGTCTAGCGGGGGGCCCCGCGAACACCGGGGAGCTGTTTTTT. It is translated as CAISLAGGPANTGELFF.